The 30 T cell receptor beta chains reported below all come from one sample, sequenced in a study of blood T cell repertoires in COVID-19. Sequencing was performed with immunoSEQ multiplex PCR; in TCRdb, only in-frame clones are kept and a portion is missing. The repertoire holds under 450,000 clones, with more than 65% as singletons. The sequencing input was peripheral blood. The receptors derive from a human donor with acute or convalescent COVID-19. The donor label of this sample is uncertain.

This rearrangement joins TRBV5-1 to TRBJ2-2; tentatively, D is TRBD2 (5 bases). The V gene's germline CDR1 is SGHRS and CDR2 YFSETQ. Between the trimmed V and J ends, which lost 4 bases and 1 base, there was a span of 8 bases. The CDR3 spans 14 residues. CDR3 residues: CASSPGRNTGELFF. The CDR3 DNA follows: TGCGCCAGCAGCCCGGGAAGGAACACCGGGGAGCTGTTTTTT.

The chain has TRBV30 and TRBJ2-4; D possibly corresponds to TRBD1 (7 bases). Germline loops: CDR1 GTSNPN, CDR2 SVGIG (reference sequence). V dropped 4 bases and J dropped 8 bases, with 27 bases sitting between them. The CDR3 contains 17 residues. CDR3 in DNA: TGTGCCTGGAAGAAACCCTCAGCACGGGCAGGGGGGTACATTCAGTACTTC. Translation: CAWKKPSARAGGYIQYF.

This clone is a singleton in its sample. V gene TRBV28 combines with J gene TRBJ1-1; 10 bases align to TRBD1. V dropped 6 bases and J dropped 8; count of bases not matched to a gene: 9. The CDR3 spans 14 residues. CDR1 and CDR2 (germline): MDHEN, SYDVKM. The CDR3 DNA is TGTGCCAGCAGCAAGACAGGGGGCGGTAGAGAAGCTTTCTTT. It is translated as CASSKTGGGREAFF.

This chain links TRBV3-1 (or the pseudogene TRBV3-2) with TRBJ2-1; a possible D gene is TRBD2 (6 bases). The CDR3 sequence is 14 residues long. CDR1 and CDR2 from the germline V gene are LGHDT and YNNKEL (reference sequence). Trimming removed 7 bases at V and 1 base at J, with 11 bases between. The CDR3 protein is CASMGAGSYNEQFF. CDR3 nucleotide sequence: TGTGCCAGCATGGGAGCGGGTTCCTACAATGAGCAGTTCTTC.

The chain couples TRBV3-1 (or the pseudogene TRBV3-2) to TRBJ1-6, with a tentative D call TRBD1 (6 bases). The germline gives CDR1 LGHDT, CDR2 YNNKEL (reference sequence). The CDR3 is made up of 14 amino acids. Deletions cut 4 bases from V and 7 bases from J, with 11 bases between. CDR3 loop: CASSRLTGNSPLHF. CDR3 bases: TGTGCCAGCAGCCGCCTTACAGGGAATTCACCCCTCCACTTT.

The rearrangement uses TRBV27 and TRBJ1-4, with D tentatively TRBD1 (5 bases). CDR3 length: 15 amino acids. Germline assignment: CDR1 MNHEY and CDR2 SMNVEV (reference sequence). V dropped 9 bases and J dropped 0 bases, with 14 bases sitting between them. The CDR3 sequence: CASRGGFATNEKLFF. Here the CDR3 DNA reads TGTGCCAGTCGGGGGGGGTTTGCAACTAATGAAAAACTGTTTTTT.

This clone was observed a handful of times. The chain links TRBV25-1 to TRBJ2-1; 8 bases agree with TRBD2. CDR1 and CDR2 from the germline V gene are MGHDK and SYGVNS. V shed 9 bases, J shed 7 bases, and the junction held 14 bases outside the gene matches. The CDR3 runs to 15 residues. Here the CDR3 reads CASRPSAGAWNEQFF. CDR3 bases: TGTGCCAGTAGACCCTCAGCGGGAGCGTGGAATGAGCAGTTCTTC.

The table lists this clone with a few counts. The gene calls are TRBV18 and TRBJ2-7, with 9 bases lining up with TRBD1. V shed 3 bases, J shed 0 bases, and the junction held 3 bases outside the gene matches. The CDR3 runs 15 residues. Germline V gives CDR1 KGHSH, CDR2 LQKENI. CDR3 in amino acids: CASSPDRGASYEQYF. For the CDR3, the DNA is TGTGCCAGCTCACCGGACAGGGGAGCCTCCTACGAGCAGTACTTC. Drawing the rest from reference TRBV18 and TRBJ2-7, the complete variable domain is NAGVMQNPRHLVRRRGQEARLRCSPMKGHSHVYWYRQLPEEGLKFMVYLQKENIIDESGMPKERFSAEFPKEGPSILRIQQVVRGDSAAYFCASSPDRGASYEQYFGPGTRLTVT.

The table lists this clone with a count of one. The V gene is TRBV29-1, the J gene TRBJ2-3; D unclear. Trimming stripped 1 base from V and 2 bases from J, with 10 bases between. The germline gives CDR1 SQVTM, CDR2 ANQGSEA. The CDR3 covers 14 residues. The CDR3 DNA reads TGCAGCGTTGAAGGCCAGGTCCACACAGATACGCAGTATTTT. It translates to CSVEGQVHTDTQYF.

The gene calls are TRBV30 and TRBJ1-5; D possibly corresponds to TRBD1 (6 bases). The CDR3 loop spans 15 amino acids. Trimming cost V 0 bases and J 8 bases, with 17 bases left between them. Germline-derived CDR1 and CDR2 are GTSNPN and SVGIG (reference sequence). The CDR3 sequence: CAWSVRGIDGKPQHF. The CDR3 DNA reads as TGTGCCTGGAGTGTAAGGGGGATCGACGGGAAGCCCCAGCATTTT.

The chain couples TRBV2 to TRBJ2-1; TRBD2 agrees at 12 bases. Trimming took 6 bases from V and 4 from J; bases not matched to a gene: 4. The CDR3 extends over 15 amino acids. Germline CDR1 and CDR2: SNHLY and FYNNEI. CDR3 sequence: CASRELAGGYNEQFF. CDR3 bases: TGTGCCAGCAGGGAACTAGCGGGGGGTTACAATGAGCAGTTCTTC.

This rearrangement joins TRBV10-3 to TRBJ1-5; maybe TRBD1 (6 bases). Germline values: CDR1 ENHRY, CDR2 SYGVKD. With 10 bases removed from V and 6 bases from J, the gap between germline ends came to 16 bases. The CDR3 spans 13 residues. The CDR3 protein is CATSGAPGQPQHF. The CDR3 DNA is TGTGCCACCTCAGGGGCACCGGGTCAGCCCCAGCATTTT.

This clone has only one observation. The CDR3, as DNA: TGTGCCAGCAGCAAAGACAGGAGCAATCAGCCCCAGCATTTT. Encoded protein: CASSKDRSNQPQHF. The rearrangement joins TRBV21-1 to TRBJ1-5; TRBD1 reflects the table's D call only, with no check against the DNA. TRBV21-1 is assigned pseudogene status. The CDR3 sequence is 14 residues long.

This rearrangement joins TRBV7-6 to TRBJ2-1; 9 bases fit TRBD2. The junction had 13 bases not matched to a gene; V was cut back by 4 bases and J by 9 bases. There are 16 residues in the CDR3. CDR1 SGHVS and CDR2 FNYEAQ come from the germline V gene. The CDR3 region has the DNA TGTGCCAGCAGCTCCGCTGTAGCGGGGGCCCTAAGTGAGCAGTTCTTC. As protein: CASSSAVAGALSEQFF.

The rearrangement joins TRBV30 to TRBJ1-6; a weak D match, TRBD1 (6 bases). The germline gives CDR1 GTSNPN, CDR2 SVGIG (reference sequence). This CDR3 has 12 amino acids. With 4 bases removed from V and 8 bases from J, the gap between germline ends came to 9 bases. The CDR3 DNA follows: TGTGCCTGGAACAGGGACGATTCACCCCTCCACTTT. It translates to CAWNRDDSPLHF.

The chain is built from TRBV4-2 and TRBJ2-7, with a tentative D call TRBD2 (6 bases). The CDR3 contains 15 residues. Germline CDR1 is LGHNA and CDR2 is YNFKEQ. Trimming cost V 3 bases and J 9 bases, with 21 bases left between them. The CDR3 protein is CASSQTGTGTTVQYF. CDR3 bases: TGTGCCAGCAGCCAGACCGGGACTGGTACTACGGTGCAGTACTTC.

The chain joins TRBV3-1 (or the pseudogene TRBV3-2) to TRBJ2-2, with D perhaps matching TRBD2 (7 bases). Germline lookup yields CDR1 LGHDT and CDR2 YNNKEL (reference sequence). This CDR3 is built from 17 residues. The V and J ends lost 2 bases and 5 bases respectively, with 18 bases between them. In DNA form, the CDR3 reads TGTGCCAGCAGCCAACCCGGGGGCGGGAGTGGAACCGGGGAGCTGTTTTTT. Protein product: CASSQPGGGSGTGELFF.

The chain is built from TRBV28 and TRBJ1-4; maybe TRBD1 (6 bases). This CDR3 contains 14 residues. CDR1 MDHEN and CDR2 SYDVKM come from the germline V gene. Trimming left V 2 bases short and J 7 bases short, with 11 bases between. The CDR3 DNA sequence: TGTGCCAGCAGTTTAAACGGACAGATTGAAAAACTGTTTTTT. Its translation: CASSLNGQIEKLFF.

This chain uses TRBV18 with TRBJ1-1; D is uncertain. The germline CDR1 and CDR2 sequences are KGHSH and LQKENI. This CDR3 spans 16 amino acids. The V and J ends lost 0 bases and 6 bases respectively, with 17 bases between them. In nucleotides, the CDR3 is TGTGCCAGCTCACCACCGTCAGGCATTGTGATGGCTGAAGCTTTCTTT. As protein: CASSPPSGIVMAEAFF.

The chain has TRBV27 and TRBJ1-1; TRBD1 is a possible D gene (6 bases). The length of the CDR3 is 14 residues. CDR1 is MNHEY and CDR2 is SMNVEV in the germline V gene (reference sequence). Trimming left V 6 bases short and J 1 base short, with 12 bases between. This CDR3 reads CASRVQGPNTEAFF. The CDR3 region has the DNA TGTGCCAGCAGGGTTCAGGGGCCGAACACTGAAGCTTTCTTT.

This rearrangement joins TRBV3-1 (or the pseudogene TRBV3-2) to TRBJ1-1; possible D gene TRBD1, 6 bases. The CDR3 contains 15 residues. Looked up from germline, CDR1 is LGHDT and CDR2 is YNNKEL (reference sequence). V was clipped by 4 bases and J by 0 bases, with 12 bases between them. CDR3 residues: CASSRGTLLNTEAFF. CDR3 in DNA: TGTGCCAGCAGCCGAGGGACACTTTTGAACACTGAAGCTTTCTTT.

This chain links TRBV18 with TRBJ2-7; maybe TRBD2 (6 bases). This CDR3 comprises 14 residues. V lost 2 bases, J lost 1 base, and 9 bases lay in between. The germline gives CDR1 KGHSH, CDR2 LQKENI. The CDR3 protein is CASSPIGGSYEQYF. The DNA for the CDR3 is TGTGCCAGCTCACCAATTGGGGGGTCCTACGAGCAGTACTTC.

V usage is TRBV19 and J usage is TRBJ1-5, with 10 bases that match TRBD1. Per germline, CDR1 LNHDA and CDR2 SQIVND (reference sequence). CDR3 size: 15 residues. The J segment lost 0 bases and the V segment lost 6 bases, leaving 2 bases of the junction unmatched. This CDR3 reads CASRGQGNSNQPQHF. The CDR3 bases are TGTGCCAGTAGGGGACAGGGGAATAGCAATCAGCCCCAGCATTTT.

This sequence joins TRBV3-1 (or the pseudogene TRBV3-2) and TRBJ1-1; D is perhaps TRBD1 (5 bases). The CDR3 has 14 residues. Germline V gene data show CDR1 as LGHDT and CDR2 as YNNKEL (reference sequence). Deletions cut 6 bases from V and 4 bases from J, with 15 bases between. CDR3 loop: CASSQRQTSTEAFF. In DNA form, the CDR3 reads TGTGCCAGCAGTCAAAGACAGACGAGCACTGAAGCTTTCTTT.

J is TRBJ1-6 and V is TRBV4-2; D is undetermined. V lost 0 bases to trimming and J lost 10 bases, with 16 bases between them. This CDR3 contains 16 residues. In germline, CDR1 is LGHNA, CDR2 YNFKEQ. The chain's CDR3 is CASSQDPGGLRSPLHF. The DNA of the CDR3 is TGTGCCAGCAGCCAAGACCCCGGCGGGTTACGATCACCCCTCCACTTT.

The V gene is TRBV2, the J gene TRBJ2-5; no clear D gene. Germline V gene sequence: CDR1 SNHLY, CDR2 FYNNEI. Trimming shortened V by 4 bases and J by 4 bases, and 10 bases separated the two germline ends. The CDR3 consists of 13 residues. The CDR3 region has the DNA TGTGCCAGCAGTGCCACGAGGCCAGAGACCCAGTACTTC. It encodes CASSATRPETQYF.

The rearrangement links TRBV4-1 to TRBJ1-1; D perhaps matches TRBD1 (6 bases). Germline values: CDR1 MGHRA, CDR2 YSYEKL. This CDR3 has 16 residues. Trimming cost V 1 base and J 5 bases, with 17 bases left between them. The chain's CDR3 is CASSQGAQGSGTEAFF. The CDR3 DNA sequence: TGCGCCAGCAGCCAAGGGGCTCAGGGGAGTGGGACTGAAGCTTTCTTT.

V usage is TRBV28 and J usage is TRBJ1-4, with 8 nucleotides matching TRBD1. CDR1 MDHEN and CDR2 SYDVKM come from the germline V gene. V lost 7 bases to trimming and J lost 3 bases; unmatched junction nucleotides: 4. This CDR3 has 14 amino acids. The CDR3 region has the DNA TGTGCCAGCAAGGGGACAGGCCCTAATGAAAAACTGTTTTTT. Translated, it gives CASKGTGPNEKLFF.

The J gene is TRBJ2-2, the V gene TRBV10-3; 10 nucleotides match TRBD2. After removal of 3 bases from V and 0 bases from J, the junction contained 4 bases not matched to a gene. Germline assignment: CDR1 ENHRY and CDR2 SYGVKD. CDR3 size: 17 residues. This chain's CDR3 is CAISDNSGGTNTGELFF. DNA of the CDR3: TGTGCCATCAGTGATAATAGCGGGGGGACGAACACCGGGGAGCTGTTTTTT.

As DNA, the CDR3 is TGTGCCAGCAGTACCTTGCAGGATGAAAAACTGTTTTTT. It specifies CASSTLQDEKLFF. The chain links TRBV28 to TRBJ1-4, with no clear D. CDR1 and CDR2 from the germline V gene are MDHEN and SYDVKM. There are 13 residues in the CDR3. V lost 5 bases to trimming and J lost 6 bases, with 10 bases between them.